This T cell receptor (beta chain) was profiled in a study of cytomegalovirus exposure and HLA in healthy donors. The PCR had 60 Vbeta and 13 Jbeta primers. TCRdb's copy holds only in-frame clones and misses some; the assay was immunoSEQ multiplex PCR. Of 110,000 to 150,000 clones detected, roughly 9.7% appear once; the ten largest clones hold less than 2%. CDR3 length equals 13 residues. Deletions cut 1 base from V and 7 bases from J, with 13 bases between. The germline V gene has CDR1 GTSNPN and CDR2 SVGIG (reference sequence). The genes are TRBV30 and TRBJ1-2; D may be TRBD1 (6 bases). The clonotype originates from a man over 45 in good health and CMV-seronegative. Sequencing input: PBMCs. CDR3 in amino acids: CAWSGQGFRGYTF. The CDR3 DNA sequence: TGTGCCTGGAGTGGGCAGGGGTTTCGTGGCTACACCTTC.